The sequence of this T cell receptor (beta chain) was determined in a study of cytomegalovirus exposure and HLA in healthy donors. Study-wide points: Cytomegalovirus association was assigned to about 150 TCR beta chains.

Use of 60 Vbeta and 13 Jbeta primers characterized the PCR. TCRdb keeps only in-frame clones here, not all; method: immunoSEQ multiplex PCR. This specimen shows about 200,000 clones; the ten leading clones hold 0.74%. As to this clone: Its antigen is undetermined.

The sample consisted of PBMCs. The sequence came from a boy younger than 18 in good health and CMV-seronegative.

CDR3 DNA: TGTGCCAGCAGTTCCCCAGGTCCGGGCAATCAGCCCCAGCATTTT. The encoded protein is CASSSPGPGNQPQHF. The chain combines TRBV6-5 with TRBJ1-5; D call uncertain. Germline V gene data show CDR1 as MNHEY and CDR2 as SVGAGI. CDR3 size: 15 residues. Trimming took 4 bases from V and 2 from J, leaving 12 bases between them.